One T cell receptor (beta chain) is described in this entry. The V segment lost 6 bases and the J segment 1 base; nucleotides outside the gene matches: 13. The CDR3 runs 17 residues. Per the germline V gene, CDR1 is SGHAT and CDR2 is FQNNGV. Here immunoSEQ multiplex PCR was the method, and the copy in TCRdb shows in-frame clones only, minus some. The sample shows fewer than 450,000 clones, about 91% of them seen only once. The entry originates in a study of blood T cell repertoires in COVID-19. Study in general: The origin of the acute and convalescent COVID-19 samples was the United States, Italy and Spain. The analysed material was cDNA or gDNA that came from T cells, B-cell-depleted T cells, or PBMCs.

Source material: peripheral blood. The rearrangement joins TRBV11-2 to TRBJ2-7, with 9 bases lining up with TRBD1. The clonotype comes from a woman aged 50 to 60 with COVID-19, enrolled during active disease. The CDR3 here is CASSQPGQGFLSYEQYF. Written as DNA, the CDR3 is TGTGCCAGCAGTCAGCCGGGACAGGGTTTTTTGTCCTACGAGCAGTACTTC.